This TCR beta chain was documented in a study of blood T cell repertoires in COVID-19. Study as a whole: T cells, B-cell-depleted T cells, or PBMCs provided the cDNA or gDNA that served as material.

Germline assignment: CDR1 SGHNT and CDR2 YYREEE (reference sequence). The CDR3 sequence is 14 residues long. The V and J ends lost 2 bases and 6 bases, in that order; junction bases with no gene match: 5. In the source study's methods: By means of reference gene primer amplification, nucleated cell counts were estimated. TCRdb keeps only in-frame clones here, not all; method: immunoSEQ multiplex PCR. V, J and clone size are those of that table, while D and trimming were read from the DNA. The profile shows roughly 16,000 clones, about 89% of them singletons. The source of this sequence is a human donor in a cohort sampled during active COVID-19. The specimen sequenced was peripheral blood. The V gene is TRBV5-4, the J gene TRBJ2-3, with 8 bases that match TRBD1. The chain's CDR3 is CASSFDRGTDTQYF. CDR3 nucleotides: TGTGCCAGCAGCTTTGACAGGGGTACGGATACGCAGTATTTT.